This TCR beta chain originates from a study of STAT5B mutations in CD4+ large granular lymphocyte leukemia (dated by TCRdb to between 2021 and 2023). About the study as a whole: Among healthy controls, the CDR3 'QG' motif was associated with a particular HLA allele. The TCRbeta repertoires of CD4+ T-cell large granular lymphocyte leukemia patients were compared with the TCRbeta repertoires of healthy blood donors. The purity of purified fractions was confirmed by flow cytometry on FACSCanto II or FACSVerse to exceed 95% among lymphocytes. On the study overall, not on this receptor specifically: TRBV06-family usage was enriched among the top patient clones (8/27) compared with healthy controls (2/35). Main leukemic clonotypes were private to each patient, although roughly 25% appeared at low frequency in other patients' non-leukemic repertoires. Data were not HLA-matched; higher clonality in CD4+ versus CD8+ T-LGLL could reflect the relatively small sample size. Greater clonality appeared to be present in CD4-sorted patient repertoires than in healthy CD4+ repertoires, and the difference was retained after the putative leukemic clones were removed.

The CDR3, cysteine through phenylalanine, is 16 amino acids long. The sequence is cut down to CDR3 DNA, 48 bases in frame from base 1. V and J are truncated by 5 bases and 0 bases respectively, leaving an intervening sequence of 13 bases. CDR1 and CDR2 were assigned from the germline V gene (reference sequence) as SEHNR and FQNEAQ. The immunoSEQ assay at survey resolution was used to sequence TCRbeta rearrangements from genomic DNA. Concerning the study's data processing: In the TCR sequencing data, the lowest productive clonotype frequency that could be detected was 2.59 x 10-5. Only productive TCRbeta rearrangements, defined as complete and in-frame sequences, were included in the analyses. Sample clonality was computed as Simpson clonality in the immunoSEQ Analyzer version 3.0. Clones were grouped by frequency into very rare, small, medium, large (1-20%) or hyperexpanded (>20%) categories. Generation probabilities were estimated with OLGA 1.2.3, V-gene circos plots were made with VDJtools, specificities were looked up in VDJdb, and CDR3 motifs were identified with GLIPH. Sourced from immuneACCESS, this table was stored by TCRdb with only in-frame sequences that have V and J called. A share of the clones is absent; for the studies checked, an unresolved V gene accounts for under half, and the remainder has no known explanation. Clone size and the V and J calls come from that table; the DNA yielded D and trimming. A total of about 40,000 clones appear in this sample, roughly 84% of them only once. In total, the top ten clones hold 0.35% of the sample.

In this sample, this clone turned up a few times. Its cognate antigen has yet to be identified. Base qualities are not at hand, and no much larger clone is one base apart. Healthy controls were roughly 40 blood donors whose buffy coats came from the Finnish Red Cross blood service. All TCR-sequenced material derived from peripheral blood: patient blood samples and healthy donor buffy coats. Peripheral blood mononuclear cells were isolated by Ficoll-Hypaque gradient centrifugation. Magnetic purification was used to isolate CD4+ cells from the buffy coats of the healthy controls. Genomic DNA was extracted using the Gentra Puregene Cell and Tissue kit, and a Qubit 2.0 fluorometer was used to quantify it.

The sequence came from a human donor in good health. The sequence links TRBV7-9 to TRBJ2-2; D gene: possibly TRBD2, on 7 matching bases. The sample comprised CD4+ T cells from blood buffy coats. CDR3 sequence: CASSPGRGTNTGELFF. The nucleotide sequence reads as follows: TGTGCCAGCAGCCCAGGGAGGGGGACGAACACCGGGGAGCTGTTTTTT.